This TCR beta chain was sequenced for a study of T cell responses to AZD1222 COVID-19 vaccine. Broader study findings: Spike was spanned by vaccine-associated CD4 TCRs, with dominance at 160-218 and 743-854. Only 5 to 7 individuals given AZD1222 were seropositive at baseline. Close to half of all spike-specific TCRs reportedly target regions of the variants that are unmutated. A rise in Spike-specific TCR breadth and depth followed two AZD1222 doses.

The CDR3 spans 16 residues. The germline V gene encodes CDR1 SGHNT and CDR2 YENEEA. V lost 1 base to trimming and J lost 7 bases; unmatched junction nucleotides: 6. The assay was immunoSEQ multiplex PCR, and TCRdb's table has in-frame clones only and misses some. The data contain 120,000 or so clones, 80% to 90% of them singletons. Details on this clone: Its specificity is unknown.

The gene calls are TRBV11-3 and TRBJ2-1; 11 bases are shared with TRBD1. This specimen consisted of peripheral blood, obtained on day 0 of MenACWY control vaccination. The TCR sequence derives from an adult in good health. The DNA of the CDR3 is TGTGCCAGCAGCTTAGGGGGGACAGGGGGAGGGAATGAGCAGTTCTTC. Amino acids: CASSLGGTGGGNEQFF.